The 19 T cell receptor beta chains below come from one sample, sequenced in a study of cytomegalovirus exposure and HLA in healthy donors. With 60 Vbeta and 13 Jbeta primers, the PCR was carried out. The protocol was immunoSEQ multiplex PCR, while the TCRdb copy is restricted to in-frame clones and leaves out a portion. The table records about 150,000 clones, around 67% of them present only once. The sample taken for sequencing was PBMCs. Source of these receptors: a woman aged 18-30 years in good health and CMV-seronegative.

J is TRBJ2-1 and V is TRBV6-5; 8 nucleotides match TRBD2. V dropped 2 bases and J dropped 3; count of bases not matched to a gene: 3. The CDR3 length is 15 residues. CDR1 and CDR2 (germline): MNHEY, SVGAGI. In nucleotides, the CDR3 is TGTGCCAGCAGTTACGGGACTAGGGGCTACAATGAGCAGTTCTTC. Its translation is CASSYGTRGYNEQFF.

This clone has a single count. V and J are TRBV14 and TRBJ2-1; D is unresolved. CDR3 size: 13 residues. Germline CDR1 is SGHDN and CDR2 is FVKESK. The ends were cut back, 6 bases at V and 3 bases at J, with 9 bases in the middle. This CDR3 reads CASRRQSYNEQFF. As DNA, the CDR3 is TGTGCCAGCAGGCGACAAAGCTACAATGAGCAGTTCTTC.

This chain uses TRBV28 with TRBJ2-1; D might be TRBD2 (5 bases). Trimming removed 6 bases at V and 6 bases at J, with 12 bases between. Germline CDR1 reads MDHEN; CDR2 reads SYDVKM. The CDR3 sequence is 13 residues long. The CDR3 region has the DNA TGTGCCAGCAGCCCGGCTGGGAGCAATGAGCAGTTCTTC. This translates into CASSPAGSNEQFF.

This clone was observed a single time. The gene calls are TRBV6-5 and TRBJ1-2; 7 nucleotides line up with TRBD1. CDR3 length: 16 amino acids. Germline CDR1 and CDR2: MNHEY and SVGAGI. The V gene end was trimmed by 0 bases and the J gene end by 7 bases; junction bases not matched to a gene: 11. As DNA, the CDR3 is TGTGCCAGCAGTTACTCAGAACCGGGACAGAGTATTGGCTACACCTTC. Translated, it gives CASSYSEPGQSIGYTF.

This rearrangement joins TRBV30 to TRBJ1-5; a possible D gene is TRBD1 (5 bases). The V gene's germline CDR1 is GTSNPN and CDR2 SVGIG (reference sequence). The CDR3 covers 15 residues. The germline V and J ends were trimmed by 3 bases and 0 bases, with 12 bases remaining between them. CDR3 region: CAWRGRQLSNQPQHF. The CDR3 nucleotides are TGTGCCTGGAGGGGTCGACAGCTTAGCAATCAGCCCCAGCATTTT.

The J gene is TRBJ2-1, the V gene TRBV4-3, with D perhaps TRBD1 (6 bases). Germline CDR1 reads LGHNA; CDR2 reads YSLEER. V was clipped by 1 base and J by 4 bases, with 14 bases between them. This CDR3 comprises 16 residues. The CDR3, as DNA: TGCGCCAGCAGCCAAGGAACAGGGTACAGGTACAATGAGCAGTTCTTC. Translation: CASSQGTGYRYNEQFF.

CDR3 nucleotide sequence: TGCGCCAGCAGCTTGGTGACTAGCGGTGAGCAGTTCTTC. It is translated as CASSLVTSGEQFF. The chain employs TRBV5-1 and TRBJ2-1, with TRBD2 identical over 9 bases. With V trimmed by 0 bases and J by 9 bases, 1 base remained unmatched. Germline lookup yields CDR1 SGHRS and CDR2 YFSETQ. The CDR3 length is 13 residues.

The chain employs TRBV28 and TRBJ1-4, with a weak D call TRBD1 (5 bases). Per germline, CDR1 MDHEN and CDR2 SYDVKM. Trimming took 1 base from V and 4 from J, leaving 10 bases between them. The CDR3 consists of 15 residues. CDR3: CASSLSTVRNEKLFF. The CDR3 DNA reads as TGTGCCAGCAGTTTATCGACAGTCCGTAATGAAAAACTGTTTTTT.

This chain uses TRBV21-1 with TRBJ1-1. TRBV21-1 is marked as a pseudogene. This CDR3 comprises 12 residues. As DNA, the CDR3 is TGTGCCCTCCACCCCCTCTCTCGGGAAGCTTTCTTT. Translation gives CALHPLSREAFF.

V is TRBV19 and J is TRBJ1-5, with D unresolved. The CDR3 has 12 residues. The V gene lost 6 bases and the J gene lost 5 bases, with 8 bases spanning the gap. Germline CDR1 is LNHDA and CDR2 is SQIVND (reference sequence). DNA for the CDR3: TGTGCCAGTAGGGAGCCGTATCAGCCCCAGCATTTT. Translating gives CASREPYQPQHF.

A few counts support this clone. The J gene is TRBJ1-2, the V gene TRBV14; D gene uncertain. The V end lost 3 bases, the J end lost 6 bases, and 35 bases lay between the germline ends. The germline CDR1 and CDR2 sequences are SGHDN and FVKESK. CDR3 length equals 21 residues. The CDR3 coding sequence is TGTGCCAGCAGCCATGGTCGGAGCCTGAGCGGTAAAGCGGGTCTTACACATGGCTACACCTTC. Its translation: CASSHGRSLSGKAGLTHGYTF.

The rearrangement links TRBV10-1 to TRBJ2-7; D is unclear. Germline CDR1 is WNHNN and CDR2 is SYGVQD (reference sequence). Trimming pared 10 bases from V and 4 bases from J, leaving 14 bases between. The CDR3 is made up of 12 amino acids. The CDR3 nucleotides are TGCGCCAACTCCCCCTCTTATTACGAGCAGTACTTC. This encodes CANSPSYYEQYF.

The V and J genes are TRBV2 and TRBJ1-5, with 8 nucleotides matching TRBD1. Germline assignment: CDR1 SNHLY and CDR2 FYNNEI. This CDR3 is built from 17 residues. The V gene end was trimmed by 0 bases and the J gene end by 7 bases; junction bases not matched to a gene: 11. CDR3 DNA: TGTGCCAGCAGTGAAGCGGGGGCGGCAGGGGGCAGGCAGCCCCAGCATTTT. As protein: CASSEAGAAGGRQPQHF.

The chain employs TRBV4-3 and TRBJ2-7; the D gene is possibly TRBD2 (5 bases). The V and J ends lost 0 bases and 1 base respectively, with 10 bases between them. The CDR3 sequence is 15 residues long. Germline V CDR1 and CDR2: LGHNA, YSLEER. CDR3 in DNA: TGCGCCAGCAGCCAAGATTGGGGAGTATCCTACGAGCAGTACTTC. This translates into CASSQDWGVSYEQYF.

The chain recombines TRBV5-4 with TRBJ2-1; 10 bases fit TRBD2. There are 16 residues in the CDR3. Trimming took 7 bases from V and 4 from J; bases not matched to a gene: 11. Germline CDR1 and CDR2: SGHNT and YYREEE (reference sequence). The CDR3 DNA is TGTGCCAGCCCTTCCTCTCTAGCGGGGGCTTACAATGAGCAGTTCTTC. Translated, it gives CASPSSLAGAYNEQFF.

The V gene is TRBV5-1, the J gene TRBJ1-4; TRBD1 matches 7 bases. Germline CDR1 reads SGHRS; CDR2 reads YFSETQ. After removal of 0 bases from V and 7 bases from J, the junction contained 12 bases not matched to a gene. The CDR3 totals 17 residues. The CDR3 region has the DNA TGCGCCAGCAGCTTGGTGACGGACAGGAGGTTGGTTGAAAAACTGTTTTTT. Translation: CASSLVTDRRLVEKLFF. Looking up the rest from reference TRBV5-1 and TRBJ1-4 gives the full variable domain: KAGVTQTPRYLIKTRGQQVTLSCSPISGHRSVSWYQQTPGQGLQFLFEYFSETQRNKGNFPGRFSGRQFSNSRSEMNVSTLELGDSALYLCASSLVTDRRLVEKLFFGSGTQLSVL.

This clone was counted a single time. The chain uses TRBV30 and TRBJ2-5; 9 bases fit TRBD2. V was clipped by 4 bases and J by 1 base; unmatched bases: 4. The CDR3 is made up of 14 amino acids. CDR1 is GTSNPN and CDR2 is SVGIG in the germline V gene (reference sequence). For the CDR3, the DNA is TGTGCCTGGAATGCGGGAGGGGTCCAAGAGACCCAGTACTTC. Protein sequence: CAWNAGGVQETQYF.

The V and J genes are TRBV7-2 and TRBJ2-1, with TRBD2 identical over 14 bases. CDR3 length: 16 amino acids. V shed 0 bases and J 7 bases; nucleotides not matched to a gene: 2. The germline gives CDR1 SGHTA, CDR2 FQGNSA. CDR3 DNA sequence: TGTGCCAGCAGCTTAGCCGGGACTAGCGGGAGAAATGAGCAGTTCTTC. It codes for CASSLAGTSGRNEQFF. Full variable domain (rest looked up from reference TRBV7-2 and TRBJ2-1): GAGVSQSPSNKVTEKGKDVELRCDPISGHTALYWYRQSLGQGLEFLIYFQGNSAPDKSGLPSDRFSAERTGGSVSTLTIQRTQQEDSAVYLCASSLAGTSGRNEQFFGPGTRLTVL.

The chain is built from TRBV25-1 and TRBJ2-5; tentatively, D is TRBD2 (6 bases). V lost 1 base to trimming and J lost 6 bases, with 12 bases between them. In germline, CDR1 is MGHDK, CDR2 SYGVNS. There are 14 residues in the CDR3. Written as DNA, the CDR3 is TGTGCCAGCAGTGAATCGCGGGGAATGAAGACCCAGTACTTC. This translates into CASSESRGMKTQYF.